A single sample gave rise to the 4 T cell receptor beta chains below, sequenced in a study of T cells in Graves' hyperthyroidism and ophthalmopathy. From RNA transcripts, TCR beta CDR3 regions were amplified. TCR CDR3 underwent first-round RT-PCR with the HTBI primer set. From the multiplex PCR reads, TCRdb called clonotypes with MiXCR, one entry per CDR3 protein. The sample has around 520,000 distinct CDR3 sequences; less than 25% are singletons. Material for sequencing was blood. All receptors come from a woman aged 25-40 years with Graves' ophthalmopathy.

In this sample, this clonotype turned up many times. J is TRBJ2-7 and V is TRBV7-9; unclear D gene. Germline values: CDR1 SEHNR, CDR2 FQNEAQ (reference sequence). Trimming removed 6 bases from V and 7 bases from J, with 13 bases in between. This CDR3 is built from 12 residues. The CDR3 sequence: CASRSNEREQYF. In DNA form, the CDR3 reads TGTGCCAGCAGATCTAACGAGAGGGAGCAGTACTTC.

In its sample, this clonotype was seen many times. The chain combines TRBV7-8 with TRBJ2-7; D is perhaps TRBD1 (6 bases). This CDR3 has 14 amino acids. Deletions cut 5 bases from V and 2 bases from J, with 13 bases between. Germline CDR1 is SGHVS and CDR2 is FQNEAQ. CDR3 bases: TGTGCCAGCAGCGACCTGGACAGTACCTACGAGCAGTACTTC. This codes for CASSDLDSTYEQYF.

This chain links TRBV6-1 with TRBJ1-2; D unclear. V dropped 0 bases and J dropped 4 bases, with 9 bases sitting between them. CDR3 size: 14 residues. Germline assignment: CDR1 MNHNS and CDR2 SASEGT. The CDR3 coding sequence is TGTGCCAGCAGTGAAGCCCGCGATCGCTATGGCTACACCTTC. It translates to CASSEARDRYGYTF.

A word on this clonotype: This clone may be a read error of a much larger clone one base away. Here the CDR3 reads CASTRTGGVGQFF. The CDR3 DNA follows: TGCGCCAGCACTAGGACAGGGGGCGTTGGGCAGTTCTTC. The chain joins TRBV10-2 to TRBJ2-1, with TRBD1 matching 11 bases. The CDR3 consists of 13 residues. Per germline, CDR1 WSHSY and CDR2 SAAADI. Unmatched junction bases numbered 8, after V lost 7 bases and J lost 12 bases.